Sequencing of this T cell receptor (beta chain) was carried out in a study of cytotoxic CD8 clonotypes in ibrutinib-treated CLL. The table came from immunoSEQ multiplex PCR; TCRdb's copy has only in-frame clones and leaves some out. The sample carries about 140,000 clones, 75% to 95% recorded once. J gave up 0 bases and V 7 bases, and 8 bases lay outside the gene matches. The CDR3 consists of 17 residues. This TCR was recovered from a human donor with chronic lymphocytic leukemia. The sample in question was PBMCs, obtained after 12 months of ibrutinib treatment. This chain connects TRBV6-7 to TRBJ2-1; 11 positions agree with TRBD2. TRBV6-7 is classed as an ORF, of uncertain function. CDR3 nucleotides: TGTGCCAGCAAGTGGGTAGCGGGAGGGCCCTCCTACAATGAGCAGTTCTTC. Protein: CASKWVAGGPSYNEQFF.